This TCR beta chain appears in the sequencing data of a study of vaccination and CD4 T cells after COVID-19. Study-wide results and limits: Convalescent patients had a median roughly 87% of post-vaccine SARS-CoV-2-reactive clones that were detected only after vaccination, not before it.

This clonotype appeared a single time. Its antigen is unidentified. Treatment in this sample: approximately nine-day PBMC culture with coronavirus spike peptide pools or control peptides (ViraFEST assay). Cultured CD4+ T cell DNA was sequenced using the Oncomine TCR Beta short-read assay. TCRdb reprocessed the PCR reads via MiXCR and lists one record per CDR3 protein. The data show around 13,000 distinct CDR3 sequences, 79% seen once. This CDR3 is built from 16 residues. Germline V CDR1 and CDR2: MNHEY, SVGAGI. Trimming removed 2 bases at V and 3 bases at J, with 16 bases between. This receptor was taken from a human donor who had recovered from COVID-19. The chain recombines TRBV6-5 with TRBJ1-2, with D perhaps matching TRBD1 (6 bases). The sequencing input was CD4+ T cells from blood, cultured in vitro. As DNA, the CDR3 is TGTGCCAGCAGTTACCGGAGACAGGCCCTAGACTATGGCTACACCTTC. This codes for CASSYRRQALDYGYTF.